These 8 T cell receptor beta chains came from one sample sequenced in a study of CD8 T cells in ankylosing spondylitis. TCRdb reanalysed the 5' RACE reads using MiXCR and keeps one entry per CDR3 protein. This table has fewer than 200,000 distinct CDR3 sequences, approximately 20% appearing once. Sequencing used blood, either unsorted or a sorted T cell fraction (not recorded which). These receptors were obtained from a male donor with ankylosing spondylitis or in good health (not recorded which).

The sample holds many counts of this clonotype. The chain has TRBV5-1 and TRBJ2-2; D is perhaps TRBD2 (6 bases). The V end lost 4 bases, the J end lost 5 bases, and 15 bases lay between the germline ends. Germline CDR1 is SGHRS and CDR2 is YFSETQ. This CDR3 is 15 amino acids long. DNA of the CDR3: TGCGCCAGCAGCCAACTCAGAGGGAGGACCGGGGAGCTGTTTTTT. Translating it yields CASSQLRGRTGELFF. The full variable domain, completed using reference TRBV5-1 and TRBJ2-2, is KAGVTQTPRYLIKTRGQQVTLSCSPISGHRSVSWYQQTPGQGLQFLFEYFSETQRNKGNFPGRFSGRQFSNSRSEMNVSTLELGDSALYLCASSQLRGRTGELFFGEGSRLTVL.

The CDR3, as DNA: TGTGCCAGCAGTTACTCCCTTGGCGACCAGAGGACCGGGGAGCTGTTTTTT. Translation: CASSYSLGDQRTGELFF. This chain links TRBV6-5 with TRBJ2-2, with D uncertain. The CDR3 covers 17 residues. Germline V gene data show CDR1 as MNHEY and CDR2 as SVGAGI. The V end lost 0 bases, the J end lost 5 bases, and 16 bases lay between the germline ends.

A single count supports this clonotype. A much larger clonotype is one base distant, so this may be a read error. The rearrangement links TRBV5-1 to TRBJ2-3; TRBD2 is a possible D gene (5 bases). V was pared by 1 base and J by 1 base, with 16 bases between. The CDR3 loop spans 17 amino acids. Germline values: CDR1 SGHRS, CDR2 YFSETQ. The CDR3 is CASSLFLGARGTDTQYF. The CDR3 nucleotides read TGCGCCAGCAGCTTGTTCCTGGGCGCGAGGGGCACAGATACGCAGTATTTT.

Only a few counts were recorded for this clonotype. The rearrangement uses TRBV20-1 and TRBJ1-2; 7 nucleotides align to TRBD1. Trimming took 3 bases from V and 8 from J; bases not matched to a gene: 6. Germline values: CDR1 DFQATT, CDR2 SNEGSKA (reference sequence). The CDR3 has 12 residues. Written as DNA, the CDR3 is TGCAGTGCTAGTGGACAGGCTTGGGGCTACACCTTC. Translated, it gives CSASGQAWGYTF.

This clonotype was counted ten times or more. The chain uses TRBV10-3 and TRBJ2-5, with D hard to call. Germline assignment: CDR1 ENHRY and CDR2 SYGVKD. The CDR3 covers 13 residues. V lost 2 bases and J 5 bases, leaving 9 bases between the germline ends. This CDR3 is CAISEELGETQYF. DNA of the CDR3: TGTGCCATCAGTGAGGAATTGGGGGAGACCCAGTACTTC.

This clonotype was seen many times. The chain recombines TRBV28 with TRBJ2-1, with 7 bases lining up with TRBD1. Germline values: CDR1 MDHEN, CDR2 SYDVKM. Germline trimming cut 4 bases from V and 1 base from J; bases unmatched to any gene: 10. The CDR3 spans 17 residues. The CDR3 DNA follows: TGTGCCAGCAGTTCCCTCGAAGACAGGGCTTCCTACAATGAGCAGTTCTTC. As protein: CASSSLEDRASYNEQFF.

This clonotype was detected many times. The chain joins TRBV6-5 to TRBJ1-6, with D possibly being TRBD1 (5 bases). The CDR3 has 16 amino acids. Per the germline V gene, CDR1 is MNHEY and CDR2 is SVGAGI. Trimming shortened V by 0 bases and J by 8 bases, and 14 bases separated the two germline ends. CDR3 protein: CASSYSRGRVYSPLHF. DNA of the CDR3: TGTGCCAGCAGTTACTCTCGGGGCAGGGTCTATTCACCCCTCCACTTT.

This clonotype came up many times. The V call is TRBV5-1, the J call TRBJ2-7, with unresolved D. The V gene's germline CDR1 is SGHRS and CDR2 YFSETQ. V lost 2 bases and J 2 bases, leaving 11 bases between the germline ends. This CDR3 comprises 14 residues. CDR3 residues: CASSFSSSTYEQYF. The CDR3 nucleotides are TGCGCCAGCAGCTTCTCCAGCAGCACCTACGAGCAGTACTTC.